This T cell receptor (beta chain) was obtained from a study of tissue T cells after allogeneic stem cell transplantation (dated by TCRdb to between 2022 and 2023). Looking at the study overall: If a tissue had multiple samples, a pathologist reviewed H&E sections so that samples with histologically apparent lymphocytes got priority for sequencing. Using research autopsies of patients with and without GVHD, plus mouse models of GVHD, the study profiled TCR beta repertoires across many tissues. The human arm was a prospective observational study without blinding or randomization.

Deletion took 2 bases off V and 2 bases off J, with a span of 11 bases between the germline ends. Reading from cysteine to phenylalanine, the CDR3 counts 15 amino acids. The DNA shown is the 45-base CDR3, in frame from base 1. What the authors observed across the whole study: The patient cohort was small and clinically heterogeneous, and sampling depth was acknowledged as a limitation. The study did not establish which tissue TCRs were alloreactive or antigen-specific, and some clones may have been host cells that persisted. No blood samples were available for the non-GVHD comparator patients. Blood and spleen T cells captured only a limited portion of the TCR repertoire detected in tissues, in both patients and mice. Within patients, how anatomically similar tissues were was a major factor shaping TCR repertoire composition, regardless of disease or transplant status. Only a few T cell clones appeared in more than one patient, yet motif-based clustering showed tissue-specific repertoire signatures that were shared between patients.

With respect to this clone: Its antigen target is currently unknown. It has no much larger one-base neighbor in the sample; base qualities were not kept.

The library was prepared using the immunoSEQ multiplex PCR assay. Adaptive Biotechnologies performed the TCRbeta CDR3 sequencing at survey depth and reported CDR3 sequences, V/J genes, productive frequency and template counts. Amplification of TCR beta CDR3 regions was performed from genomic DNA rather than from RNA. The paper's data handling went like this. Pairwise repertoire overlap between tissues was quantified with Jensen-Shannon divergence, where 1 means complete divergence and 0 identical. Based on pairwise JSD values, tissues were grouped by single-linkage agglomerative hierarchical clustering, and the results were shown as dendrograms. GLIPH2 was run on all patient samples with simulation_depth 1000, kmer_min_depth 3, cdr3_length_cutoff 8, keeping groups with more than two unique CDR3s. In a standardized tissue-overlap score, Jaccard GLIPH-group overlap across patients was extrapolated to a standard repertoire size of 1000 clones. Linear mixed-effect models, with tissue as a fixed effect and individual as a random effect, were used to test how diversity related to clinical or experimental variables. Held by TCRdb, this immuneACCESS table contains in-frame sequences only and omits some clones. Under half of the omission traces to an unresolved V gene where checked; the cause of the rest is unknown. The V and J calls and clone size were taken over from that table, and D and trimming were inferred from the DNA. The sample contains some 11,000 clones, 70% of them found a single time. The ten top clones hold 14% of the sample.

Reading the label with the study, this specimen's time point is: human tissue collected at research (rapid) autopsy. For comparison, three non-HCT patients with other cancers were selected retrospectively, each having at least five GI tract samples and no known GI disease at death. Autopsy tissues, which were obtained after a median post-mortem interval of around 9 hours, included GI sites from esophagus to rectum, liver, skin and lymphoid organs including spleen. Autopsy specimens were bisected, with one portion flash-frozen in liquid nitrogen and the rest formalin-fixed; GI outer muscle layers were removed. Genomic DNA was extracted from frozen tissues using the Mag-Bind Blood & Tissue DNA HDQ 96 Kit on a Chemagic 360 or the DNeasy Blood & Tissue Kit. Because of concern about red blood cell contamination, the extracted DNA went through further purification with the Genomic DNA Clean & Concentrator-25 kit.

This receptor chain uses TRBV5-3 and TRBJ2-1; the D gene is perhaps TRBD2, from 6 matching bases. TRBV5-3 belongs to the ORF category, with a function that is uncertain. The source of this sequence is a woman aged 18-49 years with breast cancer. The source was tissue from the right colon, collected at autopsy. The DNA sequence reads TGTGCCAGAAGCTTAGGGGAGGTCACCTACAATGAGCAGTTCTTC. Translated, it reads CARSLGEVTYNEQFF.